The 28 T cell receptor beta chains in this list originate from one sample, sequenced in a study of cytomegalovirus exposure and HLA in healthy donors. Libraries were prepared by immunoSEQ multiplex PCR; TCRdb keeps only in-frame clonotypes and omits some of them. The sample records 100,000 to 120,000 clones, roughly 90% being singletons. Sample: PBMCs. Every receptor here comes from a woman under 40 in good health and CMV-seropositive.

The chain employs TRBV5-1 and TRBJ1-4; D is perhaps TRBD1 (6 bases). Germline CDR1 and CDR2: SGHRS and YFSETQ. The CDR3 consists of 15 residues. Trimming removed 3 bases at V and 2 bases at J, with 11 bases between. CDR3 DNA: TGCGCCAGCAGCTCCCGACAGGCCACTAATGAAAAACTGTTTTTT. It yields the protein CASSSRQATNEKLFF.

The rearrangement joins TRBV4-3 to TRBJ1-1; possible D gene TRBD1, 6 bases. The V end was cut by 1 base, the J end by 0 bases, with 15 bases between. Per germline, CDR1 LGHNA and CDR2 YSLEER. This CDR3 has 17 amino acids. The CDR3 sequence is CASSQVLKGDLNTEAFF. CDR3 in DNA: TGCGCCAGCAGCCAAGTCCTAAAGGGGGACCTGAACACTGAAGCTTTCTTT.

CDR3 nucleotides: TGTGCCAGCAGCCAGACAGGGGAGAATGAAAAACTGTTTTTT. Translated, it gives CASSQTGENEKLFF. This chain uses TRBV7-9 with TRBJ1-4; TRBD1 agrees at 8 bases. The CDR3 contains 14 residues. The J segment lost 5 bases and the V segment lost 5 bases, leaving 4 bases of the junction unmatched. The germline V gene has CDR1 SEHNR and CDR2 FQNEAQ (reference sequence).

This CDR3 reads CASSFGSGYEQYF. CDR3 DNA: TGTGCCAGCAGCTTTGGTTCCGGCTACGAGCAGTACTTC. This rearrangement joins TRBV7-9 to TRBJ2-7; D is ambiguous. CDR1 is SEHNR, CDR2 FQNEAQ, per germline (reference sequence). This CDR3 has 13 amino acids. Trimming shortened V by 3 bases and J by 3 bases, and 9 bases separated the two germline ends.

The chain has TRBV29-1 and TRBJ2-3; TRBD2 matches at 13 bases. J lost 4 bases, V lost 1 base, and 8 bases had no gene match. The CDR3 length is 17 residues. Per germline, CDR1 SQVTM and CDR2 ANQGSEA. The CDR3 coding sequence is TGCAGCGTTGAAGTCCCGGGACTAGCGGGGTTACCAGATACGCAGTATTTT. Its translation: CSVEVPGLAGLPDTQYF.

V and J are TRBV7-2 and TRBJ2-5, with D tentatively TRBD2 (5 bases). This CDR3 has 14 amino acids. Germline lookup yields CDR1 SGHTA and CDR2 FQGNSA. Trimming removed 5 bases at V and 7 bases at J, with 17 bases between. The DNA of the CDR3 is TGTGCCAGCAGCACCGATTTGGGGAGCGGGACCCAGTACTTC. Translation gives CASSTDLGSGTQYF.

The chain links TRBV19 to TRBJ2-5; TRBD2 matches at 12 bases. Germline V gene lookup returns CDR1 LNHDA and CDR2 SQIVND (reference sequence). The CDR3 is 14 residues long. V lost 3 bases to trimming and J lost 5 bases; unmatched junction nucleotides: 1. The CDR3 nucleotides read TGTGCCAGTAGTATCACTAGCGGGAGGGAGACCCAGTACTTC. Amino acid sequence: CASSITSGRETQYF.

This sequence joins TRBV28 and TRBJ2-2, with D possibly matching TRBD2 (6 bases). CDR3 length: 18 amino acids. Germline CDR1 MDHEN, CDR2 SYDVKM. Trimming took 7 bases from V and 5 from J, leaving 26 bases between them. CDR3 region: CASNTPVGGVVATGELFF. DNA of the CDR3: TGTGCCAGCAACACACCTGTGGGGGGAGTGGTAGCGACCGGGGAGCTGTTTTTT.

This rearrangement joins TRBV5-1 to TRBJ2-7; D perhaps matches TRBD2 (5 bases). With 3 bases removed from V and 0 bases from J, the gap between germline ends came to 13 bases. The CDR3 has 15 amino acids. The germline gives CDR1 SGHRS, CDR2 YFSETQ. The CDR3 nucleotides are TGCGCCAGCAGCTCGGACCGGGAACTCTCCTACGAGCAGTACTTC. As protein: CASSSDRELSYEQYF.

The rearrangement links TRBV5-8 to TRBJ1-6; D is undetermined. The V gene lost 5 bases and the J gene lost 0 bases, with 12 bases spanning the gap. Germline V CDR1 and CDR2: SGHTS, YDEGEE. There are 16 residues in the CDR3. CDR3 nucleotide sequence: TGTGCCAGCAGACCTGACGGGAGCTCCTATAATTCACCCCTCCACTTT. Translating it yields CASRPDGSSYNSPLHF. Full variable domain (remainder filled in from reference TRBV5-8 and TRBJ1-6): EAGVTQSPTHLIKTRGQQATLRCSPISGHTSVYWYQQALGLGLQFLLWYDEGEERNRGNFPPRFSGRQFPNYSSELNVNALELEDSALYLCASRPDGSSYNSPLHFGNGTRLTVT.

The chain's CDR3 is CASSQSIGGTLVPDTQYF. The CDR3 DNA reads TGCGCCAGCAGCCAATCCATCGGGGGGACTCTCGTTCCAGATACGCAGTATTTT. The chain joins TRBV4-3 to TRBJ2-3; 7 bases align to TRBD2. Germline lookup yields CDR1 LGHNA and CDR2 YSLEER. V dropped 2 bases and J dropped 4; count of bases not matched to a gene: 15. The CDR3 loop spans 18 amino acids.

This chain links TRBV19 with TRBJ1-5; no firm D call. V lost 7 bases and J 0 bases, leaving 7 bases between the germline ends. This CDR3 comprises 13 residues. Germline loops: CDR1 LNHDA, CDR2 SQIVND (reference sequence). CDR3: CASTGYSNQPQHF. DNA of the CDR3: TGTGCCAGTACGGGGTATAGCAATCAGCCCCAGCATTTT.

The DNA of the CDR3 is TGTGCCAGCAGCTTGAGGACAGGGCGCTCCTACGAGCAGTACTTC. This codes for CASSLRTGRSYEQYF. The V gene is TRBV7-2, the J gene TRBJ2-7; TRBD1 matches at 8 bases. The V gene end was trimmed by 3 bases and the J gene end by 0 bases; junction bases not matched to a gene: 4. CDR3 length equals 15 residues. CDR1 is SGHTA, CDR2 FQGNSA, per germline.

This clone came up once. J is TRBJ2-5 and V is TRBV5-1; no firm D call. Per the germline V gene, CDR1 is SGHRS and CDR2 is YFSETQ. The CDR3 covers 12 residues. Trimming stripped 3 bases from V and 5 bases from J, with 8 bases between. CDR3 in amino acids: CASSSNQETQYF. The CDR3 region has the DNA TGCGCCAGCAGCTCAAATCAGGAGACCCAGTACTTC.

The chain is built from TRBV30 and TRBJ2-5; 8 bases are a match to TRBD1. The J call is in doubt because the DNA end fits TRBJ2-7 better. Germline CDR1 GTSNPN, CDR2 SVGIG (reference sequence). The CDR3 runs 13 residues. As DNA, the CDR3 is TGTGCCTGGACTCCGGGACAGGACCACGAGCAGTACTTC. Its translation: CAWTPGQDHEQYF.

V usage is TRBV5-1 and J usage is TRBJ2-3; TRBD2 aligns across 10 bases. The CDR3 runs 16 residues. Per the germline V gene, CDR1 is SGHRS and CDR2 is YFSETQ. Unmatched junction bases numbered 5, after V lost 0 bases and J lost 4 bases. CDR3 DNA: TGCGCCAGCAGCTTGGTAGCGGGGGGCCTGGCAGATACGCAGTATTTT. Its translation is CASSLVAGGLADTQYF.

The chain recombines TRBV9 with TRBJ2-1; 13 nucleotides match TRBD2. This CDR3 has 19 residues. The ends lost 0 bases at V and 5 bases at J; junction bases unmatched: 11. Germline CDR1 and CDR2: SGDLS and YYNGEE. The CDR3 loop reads CASSVGTSPLAGGHNEQFF. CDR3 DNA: TGTGCCAGCAGCGTAGGAACATCTCCACTAGCGGGGGGGCACAATGAGCAGTTCTTC.

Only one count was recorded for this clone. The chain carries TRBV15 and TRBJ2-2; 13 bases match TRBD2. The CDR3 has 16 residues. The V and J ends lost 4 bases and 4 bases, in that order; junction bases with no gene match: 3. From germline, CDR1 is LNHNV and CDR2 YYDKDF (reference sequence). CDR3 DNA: TGTGCCACCAGCAAAGGACTAGCGGGGGTCACCGGGGAGCTGTTTTTT. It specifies CATSKGLAGVTGELFF. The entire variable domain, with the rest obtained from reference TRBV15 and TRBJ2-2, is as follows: DAMVIQNPRYQVTQFGKPVTLSCSQTLNHNVMYWYQQKSSQAPKLLFHYYDKDFNNEADTPDNFQSRRPNTSFCFLDIRSPGLGDTAMYLCATSKGLAGVTGELFFGEGSRLTVL.

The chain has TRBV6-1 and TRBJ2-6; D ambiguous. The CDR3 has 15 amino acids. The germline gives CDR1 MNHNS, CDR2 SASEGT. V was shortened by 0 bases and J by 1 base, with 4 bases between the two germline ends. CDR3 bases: TGTGCCAGCAGTGAAGCGAGGTCTGGGGCCAACGTCCTGACTTTC. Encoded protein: CASSEARSGANVLTF.

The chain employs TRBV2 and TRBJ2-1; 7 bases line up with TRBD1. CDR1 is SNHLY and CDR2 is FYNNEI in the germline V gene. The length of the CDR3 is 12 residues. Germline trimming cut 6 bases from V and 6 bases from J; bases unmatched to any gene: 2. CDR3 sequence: CASRNRGNEQFF. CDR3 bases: TGTGCCAGCAGAAACAGGGGCAATGAGCAGTTCTTC.

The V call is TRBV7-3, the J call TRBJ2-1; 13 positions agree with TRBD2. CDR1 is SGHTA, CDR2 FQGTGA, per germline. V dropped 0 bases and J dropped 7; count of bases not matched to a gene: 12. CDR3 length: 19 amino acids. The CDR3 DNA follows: TGTGCCAGCAGCTTAACGTTTGGAGGGACTAGCGGGGACGCTAATGAGCAGTTCTTC. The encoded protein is CASSLTFGGTSGDANEQFF.

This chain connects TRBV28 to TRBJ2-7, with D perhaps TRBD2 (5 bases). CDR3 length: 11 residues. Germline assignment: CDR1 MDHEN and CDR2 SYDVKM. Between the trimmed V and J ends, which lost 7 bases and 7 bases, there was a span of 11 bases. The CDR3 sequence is CASIHSGEQYF. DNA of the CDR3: TGTGCCAGCATCCATTCGGGGGAGCAGTACTTC.

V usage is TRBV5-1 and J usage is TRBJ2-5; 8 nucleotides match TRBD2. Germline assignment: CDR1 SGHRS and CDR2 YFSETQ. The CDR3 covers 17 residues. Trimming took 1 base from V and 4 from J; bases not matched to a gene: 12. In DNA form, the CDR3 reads TGCGCCAGCAGCTTGCGGGGGGGCTCGGGATTAGGAGAGACCCAGTACTTC. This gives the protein CASSLRGGSGLGETQYF.

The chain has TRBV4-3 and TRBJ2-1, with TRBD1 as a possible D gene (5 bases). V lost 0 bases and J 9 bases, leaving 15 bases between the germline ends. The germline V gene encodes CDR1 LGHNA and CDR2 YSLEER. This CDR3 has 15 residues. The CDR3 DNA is TGCGCCAGCAGCCAAGATTTTTCAGGGTTCGGTGAGCAGTTCTTC. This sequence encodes CASSQDFSGFGEQFF.

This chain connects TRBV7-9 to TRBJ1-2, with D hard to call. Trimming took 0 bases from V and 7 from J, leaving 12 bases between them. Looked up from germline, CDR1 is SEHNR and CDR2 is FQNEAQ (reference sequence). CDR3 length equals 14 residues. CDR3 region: CASSLAQILSGYTF. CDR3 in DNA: TGTGCCAGCAGCTTAGCCCAAATTCTTAGTGGCTACACCTTC.

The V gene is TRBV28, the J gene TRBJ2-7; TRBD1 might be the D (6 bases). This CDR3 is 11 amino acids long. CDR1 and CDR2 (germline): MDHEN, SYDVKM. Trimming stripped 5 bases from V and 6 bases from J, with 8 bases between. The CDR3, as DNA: TGTGCCAGCAGTGGGGGCCCCGAGCAGTACTTC. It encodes CASSGGPEQYF.

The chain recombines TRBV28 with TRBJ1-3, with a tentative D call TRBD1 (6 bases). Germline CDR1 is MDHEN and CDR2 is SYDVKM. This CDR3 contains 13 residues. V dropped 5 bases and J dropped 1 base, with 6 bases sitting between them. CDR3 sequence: CASSTGSGNTIYF. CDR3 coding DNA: TGTGCCAGCAGTACAGGGTCTGGAAACACCATATATTTT.

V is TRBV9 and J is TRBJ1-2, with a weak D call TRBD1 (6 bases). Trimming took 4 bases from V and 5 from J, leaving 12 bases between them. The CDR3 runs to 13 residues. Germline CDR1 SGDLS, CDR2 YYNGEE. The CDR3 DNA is TGTGCCAGCAGCCAGGGGCAGCCTTATGGCTACACCTTC. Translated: CASSQGQPYGYTF.